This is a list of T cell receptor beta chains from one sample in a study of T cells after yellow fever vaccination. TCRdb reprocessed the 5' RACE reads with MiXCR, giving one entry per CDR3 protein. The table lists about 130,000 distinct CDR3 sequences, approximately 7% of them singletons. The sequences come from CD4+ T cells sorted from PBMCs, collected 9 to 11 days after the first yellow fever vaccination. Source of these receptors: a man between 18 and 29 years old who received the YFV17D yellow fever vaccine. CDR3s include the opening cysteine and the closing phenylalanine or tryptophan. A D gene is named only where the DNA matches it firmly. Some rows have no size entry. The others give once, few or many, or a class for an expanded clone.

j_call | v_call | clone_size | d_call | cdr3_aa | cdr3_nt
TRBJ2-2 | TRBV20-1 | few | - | CSAFGEGGPATGELFF | TGCAGTGCTTTCGGAGAGGGGGGGCCGGCAACCGGGGAGCTGTTTTTT
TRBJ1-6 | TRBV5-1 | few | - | CASSLTPRGSPLHF | TGCGCCAGCAGCTTGACTCCCCGTGGTTCACCCCTCCACTTT
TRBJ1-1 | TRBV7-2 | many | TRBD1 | CASSGGGTENTEAFF | TGTGCCAGCAGCGGGGGGGGGACAGAGAACACTGAAGCTTTCTTT
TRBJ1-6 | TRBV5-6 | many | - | CASSLQGRDSPLHF | TGTGCCAGCAGCTTGCAGGGGAGGGATTCACCCCTCCACTTT
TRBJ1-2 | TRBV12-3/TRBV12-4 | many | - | CASTNWGTGGYTF | TGTGCCAGCACCAACTGGGGGACGGGTGGCTACACCTTC
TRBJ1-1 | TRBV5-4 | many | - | CASSRQPGVTEAFF | TGTGCCAGCAGCCGTCAACCAGGGGTTACTGAAGCTTTCTTT
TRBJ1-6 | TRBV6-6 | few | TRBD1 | CASRGPGGDNSPLHF | TGTGCCAGCCGCGGACCAGGGGGGGACAATTCACCCCTCCACTTT
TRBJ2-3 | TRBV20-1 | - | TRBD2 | CSAGISGGAKYTQYF | TGCAGTGCTGGAATTAGCGGGGGGGCTAAGTATACGCAGTATTTT
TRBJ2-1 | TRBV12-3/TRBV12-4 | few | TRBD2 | CASFLAGGPYNEQFF | TGTGCCAGCTTCTTAGCGGGGGGGCCCTACAATGAGCAGTTCTTC
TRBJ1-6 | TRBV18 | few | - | CASSPSVGNNSPLHF | TGTGCCAGCTCACCAAGTGTGGGGAATAATTCACCCCTCCACTTT